This T cell receptor beta chain was observed in a study of blood T cell repertoires in COVID-19. The overall study: In each case, the material was cDNA or gDNA derived from T cells, B-cell-depleted T cells, or PBMCs.

As processed by the authors: Reference gene primer amplification gave estimated nucleated cell counts. Only in-frame clones appear in the TCRdb table, and some are missing; sequencing was by immunoSEQ multiplex PCR. V and J calls and clone size are given by that table; D and trimming were obtained from the DNA. The sample holds approximately 180,000 clones, roughly nine tenths seen once. Individuals aged about 18 to 89 years were recruited from 24 US areas. Each participant's cohort was designated according to participant-reported clinical history. This CDR3 is built from 17 residues. V gave up 1 base and J gave up 4 bases, with 16 bases separating them. The V gene's germline CDR1 is SGHVS and CDR2 FNYEAQ.

Sequencing was done on a sample of PBMCs or T cells enriched from blood (not recorded which). The V and J genes are TRBV7-6 and TRBJ2-2; tentatively, D is TRBD2 (7 bases). The sequence was collected from a woman aged 40 to 50 with acute COVID-19. CDR3 in amino acids: CASSLVASGGGTGELFF. The CDR3 nucleotides are TGTGCCAGCAGCTTAGTGGCTAGCGGAGGGGGCACCGGGGAGCTGTTTTTT.